This T cell receptor (beta chain) was found in a study of shared clonotypes between healthy human individuals. Assay: immunoSEQ multiplex PCR; the TCRdb copy retains only in-frame clones and omits some. Found here are approximately 2.3 million clones, more than 80% of them singletons; the top ten hold about 0.37%. The study, taken as a whole, reports: Clonotype sharing across several donors was observed for around 4.8% of naive CD4 clonotypes.

Regarding this clone: Its antigen is undetermined.

V trimming: 4 bases; J trimming: 4 bases; junction bases outside the gene matches: 8. Looked up from germline, CDR1 is SEHNR and CDR2 is FQNEAQ (reference sequence). This CDR3 has 15 residues. Material: naive CD4+ T cells from PBMCs. Subset denoted: CD45RA+ positively selected. This chain connects TRBV7-9 to TRBJ2-7; the match to TRBD2 covers 9 bases. The sequence derives from a man between 18 and 29 years old in good health. Some clones in this sample may be carry-over from other donors' samples. For the CDR3, the DNA is TGTGCCAGCAGCTCCTACCGCGGGAGGGCTTACGAGCAGTACTTC. Translated: CASSSYRGRAYEQYF.